Following are 24 T cell receptor beta chains from one sample sequenced in a study of blood T cell repertoires in COVID-19. Sequencing was performed with immunoSEQ multiplex PCR; in TCRdb, only in-frame clones are kept and a portion is missing. Of tens of thousands of clones listed, 70% to 90% are singletons. Source material: peripheral blood. The receptors were sampled from a woman aged 70 to 79 with acute or convalescent COVID-19.

The J gene is TRBJ2-1, the V gene TRBV7-9; D remains unclear. Trimming took off 3 bases at V and 8 bases at J, with 11 bases between the two ends. Germline-derived CDR1 and CDR2 are SEHNR and FQNEAQ (reference sequence). The CDR3 consists of 13 residues. CDR3 sequence (DNA): TGTGCCAGCAGCTTGCAACCAGGTTATGAGCAGTTCTTC. It codes for CASSLQPGYEQFF.

This sequence joins TRBV7-6 and TRBJ1-3, with 8 bases fitting TRBD1. Looked up from germline, CDR1 is SGHVS and CDR2 is FNYEAQ. Trimming removed 2 bases from V and 0 bases from J; junction bases left unmatched: 3. CDR3 size: 16 residues. The CDR3 region has the DNA TGTGCCAGCAGCTTAACAGGGGGGGACTCTGGAAACACCATATATTTT. Amino acids: CASSLTGGDSGNTIYF.

This clone is a singleton in its sample. The chain is built from TRBV11-2 and TRBJ2-1; tentative D call: TRBD2 (5 bases). The CDR3 sequence is 14 residues long. The germline V gene encodes CDR1 SGHAT and CDR2 FQNNGV. The V gene lost 2 bases and the J gene lost 4 bases, with 9 bases spanning the gap. DNA for the CDR3: TGTGCCAGCAGCTTAAGGACTCAGTACAATGAGCAGTTCTTC. It specifies CASSLRTQYNEQFF.

The chain is built from TRBV2 and TRBJ2-1; 7 nucleotides agree with TRBD2. The germline V gene encodes CDR1 SNHLY and CDR2 FYNNEI. V gave up 1 base and J gave up 2 bases; unmatched junction bases: 8. The CDR3 has 17 amino acids. The CDR3 DNA is TGTGCCAGCAGTGAAGTTGGGCAGGGACTAACCTACAATGAGCAGTTCTTC. Translating it yields CASSEVGQGLTYNEQFF.

The chain has TRBV2 and TRBJ2-5; 15 nucleotides line up with TRBD2. The CDR3 sequence is 16 residues long. The ends lost 8 bases at V and 5 bases at J; junction bases unmatched: 9. Germline V gives CDR1 SNHLY, CDR2 FYNNEI. The CDR3 DNA is TGTGCCAGCGGAATAGGGACTAGCGGGGGGTTGGAGACCCAGTACTTC. This encodes CASGIGTSGGLETQYF.

The gene calls are TRBV7-9 and TRBJ1-2; the match to TRBD1 covers 8 bases. CDR3 length equals 15 residues. Germline V lookup: CDR1 SEHNR, CDR2 FQNEAQ (reference sequence). J gave up 4 bases and V 1 base, and 5 bases lay outside the gene matches. CDR3 nucleotides: TGTGCCAGCAGCTTAGAAACAGGGGGGACCTATGGCTACACCTTC. It specifies CASSLETGGTYGYTF.

This chain uses TRBV5-1 with TRBJ1-3, with D uncertain. The V gene's germline CDR1 is SGHRS and CDR2 YFSETQ. V was pared by 0 bases and J by 0 bases, with 10 bases between. This CDR3 is built from 16 residues. The CDR3 region is CASSLGEASSGNTIYF. CDR3 nucleotides: TGCGCCAGCAGCTTGGGAGAGGCTAGCTCTGGAAACACCATATATTTT. The full variable domain, with the rest looked up from reference TRBV5-1 and TRBJ1-3, is KAGVTQTPRYLIKTRGQQVTLSCSPISGHRSVSWYQQTPGQGLQFLFEYFSETQRNKGNFPGRFSGRQFSNSRSEMNVSTLELGDSALYLCASSLGEASSGNTIYFGEGSWLTVV.

This clone has just a few counts. The V call is TRBV2, the J call TRBJ2-5; the match to TRBD2 covers 7 bases. The CDR3 extends over 16 amino acids. Germline V CDR1 and CDR2: SNHLY, FYNNEI. J gave up 5 bases and V 4 bases, and 13 bases lay outside the gene matches. The CDR3, as DNA: TGTGCCAGCAGTGGCTACGGCGGGGGATTTCGGGAGACCCAGTACTTC. Amino acids: CASSGYGGGFRETQYF.

V is TRBV5-1 and J is TRBJ2-3; 11 bases map to TRBD2. V dropped 4 bases and J dropped 0; count of bases not matched to a gene: 4. The length of the CDR3 is 16 residues. Germline loops: CDR1 SGHRS, CDR2 YFSETQ. The CDR3 DNA reads TGCGCCAGCAGCAACCGACTAGCGGGGAGCACAGATACGCAGTATTTT. Translation gives CASSNRLAGSTDTQYF. The variable domain in full, with the rest retrieved from reference TRBV5-1 and TRBJ2-3, is KAGVTQTPRYLIKTRGQQVTLSCSPISGHRSVSWYQQTPGQGLQFLFEYFSETQRNKGNFPGRFSGRQFSNSRSEMNVSTLELGDSALYLCASSNRLAGSTDTQYFGPGTRLTVL.

V usage is TRBV10-2 and J usage is TRBJ1-2, with TRBD1 identical over 7 bases. The CDR3 has 13 amino acids. The V and J ends lost 7 bases and 2 bases, in that order; junction bases with no gene match: 4. Germline assignment: CDR1 WSHSY and CDR2 SAAADI. In DNA, the CDR3 is TGCGCCAGCACGGTACAGGGGAACTATGGCTACACCTTC. Amino acid sequence: CASTVQGNYGYTF.

This clone was detected only once. The chain recombines TRBV27 with TRBJ1-1, with 7 bases that match TRBD1. CDR1 and CDR2 from the germline V gene are MNHEY and SMNVEV (reference sequence). The CDR3 runs to 13 residues. With 1 base clipped from V and 6 bases from J, the junction kept 2 bases outside the gene matches. The CDR3 nucleotides are TGTGCCAGCAGTTTATGGCAGGGGGCTGAAGCTTTCTTT. It specifies CASSLWQGAEAFF.

This sequence joins TRBV6-4 and TRBJ1-3; unclear D gene. CDR3 size: 18 residues. The germline V and J ends were trimmed by 3 bases and 1 base, with 19 bases remaining between them. Germline V gene lookup returns CDR1 MRHNA and CDR2 SNTAGT. The CDR3 DNA reads TGTGCCAGCAGTGAAAAAATATTAGATTCTCAATCTGGAAACACCATATATTTT. Translation gives CASSEKILDSQSGNTIYF.

The J gene is TRBJ1-2, the V gene TRBV7-9, with 8 nucleotides matching TRBD1. Losses at the gene ends were 7 bases for V and 2 bases for J; bases not matched to a gene: 6. Germline CDR1 reads SEHNR; CDR2 reads FQNEAQ (reference sequence). The CDR3 is 14 residues long. The CDR3 spells CASTLSGGNYGYTF. The CDR3, as DNA: TGTGCCAGCACGCTCTCAGGGGGCAACTATGGCTACACCTTC.

The genes are TRBV6-5 and TRBJ2-7; 7 bases are a match to TRBD1. Trimming took 4 bases from V and 3 from J; bases not matched to a gene: 3. Germline V gene lookup returns CDR1 MNHEY and CDR2 SVGAGI. The length of the CDR3 is 13 residues. The CDR3 coding sequence is TGTGCCAGCAGTTGGGACAGCGTCTACGAGCAGTACGTC. Its protein product is CASSWDSVYEQYV.

The genes are TRBV30 and TRBJ1-2; TRBD1 agrees at 8 bases. This CDR3 comprises 15 residues. Germline V gene sequence: CDR1 GTSNPN, CDR2 SVGIG (reference sequence). The V and J ends lost 2 bases and 2 bases, in that order; junction bases with no gene match: 7. The DNA for the CDR3 is TGTGCCTGGAGTCCCGGACAGGGAGGGAACTATGGCTACACCTTC. Translated, it gives CAWSPGQGGNYGYTF.

The chain has TRBV19 and TRBJ2-7; D may be TRBD1 (6 bases). The germline V gene has CDR1 LNHDA and CDR2 SQIVND (reference sequence). This CDR3 contains 14 residues. The germline V and J ends were trimmed by 4 bases and 7 bases, with 17 bases remaining between them. CDR3 in amino acids: CASSTPDRLCEQYV. In DNA form, the CDR3 reads TGTGCCAGTAGTACACCTGACAGGCTTTGTGAGCAGTACGTC.

V and J are TRBV14 and TRBJ1-3; D remains unclear. Trimming removed 4 bases at V and 6 bases at J, with 7 bases between. The CDR3 loop spans 12 amino acids. CDR1 and CDR2 (germline): SGHDN, FVKESK. The chain's CDR3 is CASSLLSNTIYF. CDR3 sequence (DNA): TGTGCCAGCAGCCTTCTGTCAAACACCATATATTTT. Complete variable domain (other parts from reference TRBV14 and TRBJ1-3): EAGVTQFPSHSVIEKGQTVTLRCDPISGHDNLYWYRRVMGKEIKFLLHFVKESKQDESGMPNNRFLAERTGGTYSTLKVQPAELEDSGVYFCASSLLSNTIYFGEGSWLTVV.

The CDR3, as DNA: TGTGCCAGCATCATAGGACAGGGAGACTATGGCTACACCTTC. Protein: CASIIGQGDYGYTF. The chain recombines TRBV7-9 with TRBJ1-2, with TRBD1 identical over 8 bases. This CDR3 contains 14 residues. CDR1 and CDR2 from the germline V gene are SEHNR and FQNEAQ (reference sequence). Trimming at V came to 7 bases and at J to 3 bases, leaving 7 bases not matched to a gene. Complete variable domain (other parts from reference TRBV7-9 and TRBJ1-2): DTGVSQNPRHKITKRGQNVTFRCDPISEHNRLYWYRQTLGQGPEFLTYFQNEAQLEKSRLLSDRFSAERPKGSFSTLEIQRTEQGDSAMYLCASIIGQGDYGYTFGSGTRLTVV.

The V and J genes are TRBV5-1 and TRBJ1-1, with unresolved D. V dropped 4 bases and J dropped 0 bases, with 13 bases sitting between them. Germline CDR1 SGHRS, CDR2 YFSETQ. The CDR3 is 15 residues long. CDR3: CASSPFGIMNTEAFF. CDR3 bases: TGCGCCAGCAGCCCATTCGGGATCATGAACACTGAAGCTTTCTTT.

The CDR3 is CASSMGMGANYGYTF. The CDR3 region has the DNA TGTGCCAGCAGTATGGGTATGGGGGCCAACTATGGCTACACCTTC. The rearrangement joins TRBV27 to TRBJ1-2, with a possible D match to TRBD1 (6 bases). Germline-derived CDR1 and CDR2 are MNHEY and SMNVEV (reference sequence). This CDR3 spans 15 amino acids. Trimming cost V 5 bases and J 2 bases, with 15 bases left between them.

The chain uses TRBV7-6 and TRBJ1-6, with a possible D match to TRBD1 (6 bases). The V and J ends lost 5 bases and 3 bases respectively, with 11 bases between them. Germline V CDR1 and CDR2: SGHVS, FNYEAQ. This CDR3 has 15 residues. In DNA form, the CDR3 reads TGTGCCAGCAGCGTCGGACAGTTCTATAATTCACCCCTCCACTTT. Residues: CASSVGQFYNSPLHF.

This chain connects TRBV5-1 to TRBJ2-1; 9 bases are a match to TRBD1. Germline values: CDR1 SGHRS, CDR2 YFSETQ. V shed 5 bases, J shed 6 bases, and the junction held 9 bases outside the gene matches. The CDR3 totals 15 residues. The CDR3 spells CASSLRQGDLNEQFF. CDR3 bases: TGCGCCAGCAGTCTCCGACAGGGGGATCTCAATGAGCAGTTCTTC.

The sample holds a few counts of this clone. The J gene is TRBJ1-1, the V gene TRBV6-2 or TRBV6-3; 8 bases fit TRBD1. The V gene end was trimmed by 5 bases and the J gene end by 1 base; junction bases not matched to a gene: 12. Germline loops: CDR1 MNHEY, CDR2 SVGEGT. This CDR3 spans 17 amino acids. The CDR3 here is CASSPSRGRGKNTEAFF. CDR3 DNA sequence: TGTGCCAGCAGTCCCAGCAGGGGGCGAGGGAAGAACACTGAAGCTTTCTTT.

This chain joins TRBV10-1 and TRBJ2-1; 9 bases line up with TRBD1. There are 15 residues in the CDR3. Germline CDR1 reads WNHNN; CDR2 reads SYGVQD (reference sequence). Trimming took 6 bases from V and 2 from J; bases not matched to a gene: 5. The CDR3, as DNA: TGCGCCAGCAGCCCGACAGGGGGTACCTACAATGAGCAGTTCTTC. Translating gives CASSPTGGTYNEQFF.